The rows below give T cell receptor beta chains drawn from one sample of a study of blood T cells in healthy people across ages. Using its own MiXCR run on the 5' RACE reads, TCRdb lists one record per CDR3 protein. The data contain around 520,000 distinct CDR3 sequences, about 28% of them seen just once; the ten biggest clones take up 3% to 4%. In addition, the sample was reused for a study of T cells of mothers and their children.

Sequences were obtained from blood. The origin of the receptors is a boy between 2 and 10 years old in good health. CDR3s include the opening cysteine and the closing phenylalanine or tryptophan. A D gene is named only where the DNA matches it firmly. The listing skips clone size in some rows; elsewhere it reads once, few, many or a size class.

V gene,J gene,clone size,D gene,CDR3 DNA,CDR3 protein
TRBV20-1,TRBJ1-6,.,.,TGCAGTGCTAGAGCACCGGGAACTGATAATTCACCCCTCCACTTT,CSARAPGTDNSPLHF
TRBV5-1,TRBJ2-5,.,.,TGCGCCAGCAGGTACCCACAGGGAATTCAAGAGACCCAGTACTTC,CASRYPQGIQETQYF
TRBV2,TRBJ2-1,.,.,TGTGCCAGCAGTGAATCTGGAGGGCTGAGGCAGTTCTTC,CASSESGGLRQFF
TRBV7-8,TRBJ2-1,.,.,TGTGCCAGCAGCTTATCAGGGGAGTACAATGAGCAGTTCTTC,CASSLSGEYNEQFF
TRBV7-2,TRBJ2-3,.,.,TGTGCCAGCAGGGACAATACGCAGTATTTT,CASRDNTQYF
TRBV20-1,TRBJ2-5,.,TRBD2,TGCAGTGCCGAGATCGATAGCGGGAGAGGGGAAGAGACCCAGTACTTC,CSAEIDSGRGEETQYF
TRBV2,TRBJ2-1,few,.,TGTGCCAGCAGGATGAGCAATGAGCAGTTCTTC,CASRMSNEQFF
TRBV7-2,TRBJ2-3,.,TRBD2,TGTGCCAGCAGCTTCGGGACTAGGACAGATACGCAGTATTTT,CASSFGTRTDTQYF
TRBV3-1,TRBJ1-4,few,TRBD1,TGTGCCAGCAGCCAAGATTCGAGACAGGGCCGACTTAATGAAAAACTGTTTTTT,CASSQDSRQGRLNEKLFF
TRBV4-1,TRBJ2-1,.,.,TGCGCCAGCAGCCGCCAAGCGGAGCCCTCCTACAATGAGCAGTTCTTC,CASSRQAEPSYNEQFF
TRBV29-1,TRBJ1-1,few,TRBD1,TGCAGCGCCCTCGACAGGGCGGGAAACACGGAAGCTTTCTTT,CSALDRAGNTEAFF
TRBV2,TRBJ2-5,.,.,TGTGCCAGCAGTGGAATGTCAGGCGCTGAAGAGACCCAGTACTTC,CASSGMSGAEETQYF
TRBV20-1,TRBJ2-5,few,.,TGCAGTGCTAGGGGTCGGGGTCAAGAGCAGTACTTC,CSARGRGQEQYF
TRBV6-5,TRBJ1-2,few,.,TGTGCCAGCAGTTACACAGGACAACCGTATGGCTACACCTTC,CASSYTGQPYGYTF
TRBV20-1,TRBJ1-3,.,TRBD1,TGCAGTGTTAGACCCCCTGGGACAGGCGGAAACACCATATATTTT,CSVRPPGTGGNTIYF
TRBV15,TRBJ2-5,.,TRBD2,TGTGCCACCAGCAGGGAACCGAGGACTAGCGGACAAGAGACCCAGTACTTC,CATSREPRTSGQETQYF
TRBV7-9,TRBJ1-2,.,.,TGTGCCAGCAGCGGCCTTCCGGACAGAGTCTATGGCTACACCTTC,CASSGLPDRVYGYTF
TRBV9,TRBJ2-1,.,.,TGTGCCAGCAGCCCACCCGGCGTAGCGGATTACAATGAGCAGTTCTTC,CASSPPGVADYNEQFF
TRBV27,TRBJ2-5,.,TRBD1,TGTGCCAGCAGTTGGGGACAGGGTGGAGAGACCCAGTACTTC,CASSWGQGGETQYF
TRBV14,TRBJ2-1,few,TRBD2,TGTGCCAGCAGCCAAAAAGGACTAGTCCAAGAGGAGCAGTTCTTC,CASSQKGLVQEEQFF
TRBV27,TRBJ1-1,.,TRBD1,TGTGCCAGCAGTCCATGGACAGGGAGGGACACTGAAGCTTTCTTT,CASSPWTGRDTEAFF
TRBV10-2,TRBJ1-2,few,.,TGCGCCAGCAGGAACGTAGTCTATGGCTACACCTTC,CASRNVVYGYTF
TRBV20-1,TRBJ2-1,.,TRBD2,TGCAGTGCCTTACAGGATTTGCGGGGGGCGGATGAGCAGTTCTTC,CSALQDLRGADEQFF
TRBV2,TRBJ2-5,.,.,TGTGCCAGCAGTGAAACTAGGGGGACCACAGAGGAGTTCTTC,CASSETRGTTEEFF
TRBV27,TRBJ1-1,.,TRBD1,TGTGCCAGCAGTCTCCGACAGGGACACACTGAAGCTTTCTTT,CASSLRQGHTEAFF
TRBV29-1,TRBJ1-2,.,TRBD1,TGCAGCGCCGATAGACAGGGGGACTATGGCTACACCTTC,CSADRQGDYGYTF
TRBV4-1,TRBJ2-7,.,.,TGCGCCAGCAGCCAAGTCAGGGGGGAATACGAGCAGTACTTC,CASSQVRGEYEQYF
TRBV27,TRBJ2-5,many,TRBD2,TGTGCCAGCAGTTCCGGGACTAGCGGGAGCTGGGAGCAGTACTTC,CASSSGTSGSWEQYF
TRBV15,TRBJ2-7,few,.,TGTGCCACCAGCAGAGCTGCGGAGGGATACGAGCAGTACTTC,CATSRAAEGYEQYF
TRBV10-3,TRBJ1-4,once,.,TGTGCCATCAGTGAGACAGGGCCGAAGGAAAAACTGTTTTTT,CAISETGPKEKLFF
TRBV25-1,TRBJ2-1,.,TRBD2,TGTGCCAGCAGCGCCCCCTTTAGCGGGAGCTCCTACAATGAGCAGTTCTTC,CASSAPFSGSSYNEQFF
TRBV10-3,TRBJ1-2,.,.,TGTGCCATCAGTCAGACAGGATTAGGTGGTGGCTACACCTTC,CAISQTGLGGGYTF
TRBV7-9,TRBJ2-5,few,TRBD1,TGTGCCAGCAGCTTAGCTGGGACAGGGAGTGGAGAGACCCAGTACTTC,CASSLAGTGSGETQYF
TRBV28,TRBJ1-2,.,.,TGTGCCAGCAGTTTTATGAAACGGAGGGGGTATGGCTACACCTTC,CASSFMKRRGYGYTF
TRBV19,TRBJ2-2,few,.,TGTGCCAGTAGTATTCAGGGAAAGTCCGGGGAGCTGTTTTTT,CASSIQGKSGELFF
TRBV13,TRBJ2-7,few,.,TGTGCCAGCAGCTCTTTCCACCTTTCCTCCTACGAGCAGTACTTC,CASSSFHLSSYEQYF
TRBV4-3,TRBJ1-5,.,.,TGCGCCAGCAGCCGAAGACGGACTAATCAGCCCCAGCATTTT,CASSRRRTNQPQHF
TRBV12-3/TRBV12-4,TRBJ2-1,few,TRBD1,TGTGCCAGCAGTCTAGGCGTTGGACAGGGAAATGAGCAGTTCTTC,CASSLGVGQGNEQFF
TRBV20-1,TRBJ1-2,.,.,TGCAGTGCTAGATCCGGGACCTATGGCTACACCTTC,CSARSGTYGYTF
TRBV7-4,TRBJ2-5,few,TRBD2,TGTGCCAGCAGCTTGGGACTAGCGGGAGGGCCGGAGGAGCAGTACTTC,CASSLGLAGGPEEQYF
TRBV6-6,TRBJ1-6,few,.,TGTGCCAGCAGTTACTCCGGTTCCTATAATTCACCCCTCCACTTT,CASSYSGSYNSPLHF
TRBV7-9,TRBJ2-2,few,.,TGTGCCAGCAGCAAAACTGGCACCGGGGAGCTGTTTTTT,CASSKTGTGELFF
TRBV3-1,TRBJ2-1,.,.,TGTGCCAGCAACCGGGCCGGAGAGGAGCAGTTCTTC,CASNRAGEEQFF
TRBV19,TRBJ2-1,few,TRBD2,TGTGCCAGTATGGGAGGGTTCAATGAGCAGTTCTTC,CASMGGFNEQFF
TRBV20-1,TRBJ1-1,.,.,TGCAGTGCTAGCTCTGGGGGCGCGACCACTGAAGCTTTCTTT,CSASSGGATTEAFF
TRBV29-1,TRBJ1-1,few,.,TGCAGCGTTGTAAGGAAGATGAACACTGAAGCTTTCTTT,CSVVRKMNTEAFF
TRBV6-5,TRBJ2-5,few,.,TGTGCCAGCAGCTTCCAGGGCAACCAAGAGACCCAGTACTTC,CASSFQGNQETQYF
TRBV7-9,TRBJ1-2,few,.,TGTGCCAGCAGCCCCAGAGTGGGTAGGACCAACAACTATGGCTACACCTTC,CASSPRVGRTNNYGYTF
TRBV4-2,TRBJ1-4,many,TRBD1,TGTGCCAGCAGCCAAGGTCAGGGGGAAGAAAAACTGTTTTTT,CASSQGQGEEKLFF
TRBV2,TRBJ2-3,few,.,TGTGCCAGCAGCGGAAGGGGGAACCCCACAGATACGCAGTATTTT,CASSGRGNPTDTQYF
TRBV27,TRBJ2-1,few,.,TGTGCCAGCAGTTGGACGCGCGTAGGAGAGCAGTTCTTC,CASSWTRVGEQFF
TRBV3-1,TRBJ2-5,.,TRBD1,TGTGCCAGCAGCCTTAAGGGACAGCAAGAGACCCAGTACTTC,CASSLKGQQETQYF
TRBV5-1,TRBJ1-1,.,TRBD1,TGCGCCAGCAGCCGCGGGACAGGGGAGAACACTGAAGCTTTCTTT,CASSRGTGENTEAFF
TRBV21-1,TRBJ2-5,few,.,TGTGCCAGCAGCAATCAACGAGAGACCCAGTACTTC,CASSNQRETQYF
TRBV2,TRBJ1-3,many,.,TGTGCCAGCAGTGAACGGCAGGGTGGAAACACCATATATTTT,CASSERQGGNTIYF
TRBV6-4,TRBJ2-2,.,.,TGTGCCAGCAGTGAATCGGAAACCGGGGAGCTGTTTTTT,CASSESETGELFF
TRBV11-2,TRBJ1-1,.,TRBD1,TGTGCCAGCAGCCCAGGGGGAGTACCTATCATGGCTGAAGCTTTCTTT,CASSPGGVPIMAEAFF